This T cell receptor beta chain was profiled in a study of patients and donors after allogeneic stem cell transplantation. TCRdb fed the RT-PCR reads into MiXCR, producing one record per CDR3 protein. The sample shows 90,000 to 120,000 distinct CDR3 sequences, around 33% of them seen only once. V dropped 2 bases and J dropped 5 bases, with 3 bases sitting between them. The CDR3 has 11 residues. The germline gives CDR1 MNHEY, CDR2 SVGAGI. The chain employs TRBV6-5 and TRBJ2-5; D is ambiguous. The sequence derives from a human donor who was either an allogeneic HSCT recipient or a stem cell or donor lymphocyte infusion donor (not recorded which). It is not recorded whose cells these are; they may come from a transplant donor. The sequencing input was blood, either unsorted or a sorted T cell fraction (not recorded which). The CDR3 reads CASSYGETQYF. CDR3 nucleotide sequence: TGTGCCAGCAGTTACGGGGAGACCCAGTACTTC.